The next 7 T cell receptor beta chains were all read from a single sample in a study of T cell repertoires in aging, cancer and after chemotherapy. The template was genomic DNA from peripheral blood, not RNA. Rearranged V-D-J TRB sequences were amplified with a mixed TRB-A/B primer pool. TCRdb processed the multiplex PCR reads anew with MiXCR; each CDR3 protein has one entry. Found here are roughly 12,000 distinct CDR3 sequences, 20% to 30% of them singletons; the top ten hold under 2%. Material: blood. These receptors originate from a human donor in good health.

This clonotype is judged medium-sized. V gene TRBV12-3 or TRBV12-4 combines with J gene TRBJ2-1; 7 positions agree with TRBD2. J gave up 4 bases and V 5 bases, and 2 bases lay outside the gene matches. The CDR3 covers 13 residues. The CDR3: CASSGGGYNEQFF. The CDR3 bases are TGTGCCAGCAGTGGGGGGGGATACAATGAGCAGTTCTTC.

By share, this clonotype counts as medium-sized. This chain links TRBV7-9 with TRBJ2-7; D may correspond to TRBD1 or TRBD2 (6 bases each). The V end lost 5 bases, the J end lost 1 base, and 15 bases lay between the germline ends. This CDR3 has 15 residues. Germline V gene lookup returns CDR1 SEHNR and CDR2 FQNEAQ (reference sequence). Here the CDR3 DNA reads TGTGCCAGCAGCCACAAGGAGGGGGAATCCTACGAGCAGTACTTC. It encodes CASSHKEGESYEQYF.

This clonotype has only a few counts. V is TRBV5-4 and J is TRBJ1-2, with D perhaps matching TRBD1 (6 bases). CDR3 length: 13 residues. Trimming removed 4 bases at V and 6 bases at J, with 13 bases between. Germline CDR1 and CDR2: SGHNT and YYREEE (reference sequence). CDR3 bases: TGTGCCAGCAGCATTACAGGGTATAATGGCTACACCTTC. It codes for CASSITGYNGYTF.

This chain joins TRBV19 and TRBJ2-1; D is undetermined. This CDR3 is 12 amino acids long. CDR1 LNHDA and CDR2 SQIVND come from the germline V gene (reference sequence). The V and J ends lost 9 bases and 8 bases respectively, with 14 bases between them. The CDR3 nucleotides read TGTGCCAGCAGCCCAACCGGCGATGAGCAGTTCTTC. Protein sequence: CASSPTGDEQFF.

This clonotype qualifies as medium-sized. CDR3 residues: CASSDDWDRALKTQYF. In nucleotides, the CDR3 is TGTGCCAGCAGTGACGACTGGGACAGGGCTTTGAAGACCCAGTACTTC. This sequence joins TRBV6-5 and TRBJ2-5, with 9 bases aligning to TRBD1. The CDR3 contains 16 residues. Unmatched junction bases numbered 13, after V lost 5 bases and J lost 6 bases. Germline CDR1 MNHEY, CDR2 SVGAGI.

V usage is TRBV5-1 and J usage is TRBJ1-2, with 8 bases aligning to TRBD1. In germline, CDR1 is SGHRS, CDR2 YFSETQ. CDR3 size: 14 residues. Unmatched junction bases numbered 3, after V lost 1 base and J lost 4 bases. The CDR3 coding sequence is TGCGCCAGCAGCTTGCGGACAGGGCTCTATGGCTACACCTTC. This encodes CASSLRTGLYGYTF.

Within the sample, this clonotype is medium-sized. The chain employs TRBV20-1 and TRBJ2-1, with D possibly matching TRBD2 (6 bases). Trimming took 0 bases from V and 4 from J, leaving 10 bases between them. The CDR3 loop spans 14 amino acids. Per germline, CDR1 DFQATT and CDR2 SNEGSKA (reference sequence). In DNA form, the CDR3 reads TGCAGTGCTAGAGAATTAGCGGCGTACAATGAGCAGTTCTTC. Translation gives CSARELAAYNEQFF.